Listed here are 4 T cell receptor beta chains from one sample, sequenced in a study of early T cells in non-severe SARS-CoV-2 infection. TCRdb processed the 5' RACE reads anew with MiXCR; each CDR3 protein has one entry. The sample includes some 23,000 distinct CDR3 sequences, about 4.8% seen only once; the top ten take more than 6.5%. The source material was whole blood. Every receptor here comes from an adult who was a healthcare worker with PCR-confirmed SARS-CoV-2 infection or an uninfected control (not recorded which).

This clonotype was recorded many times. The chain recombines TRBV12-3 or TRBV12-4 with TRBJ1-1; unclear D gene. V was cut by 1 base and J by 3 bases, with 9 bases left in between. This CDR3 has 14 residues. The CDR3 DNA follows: TGTGCCAGCAGTTTAGTAGGAGGGTACACTGAAGCTTTCTTT. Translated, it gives CASSLVGGYTEAFF.

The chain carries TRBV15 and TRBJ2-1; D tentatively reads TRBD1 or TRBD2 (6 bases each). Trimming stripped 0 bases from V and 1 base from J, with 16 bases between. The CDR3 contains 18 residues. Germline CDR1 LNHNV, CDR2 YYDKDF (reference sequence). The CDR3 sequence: CATSRDGLGGVSYNEQFF. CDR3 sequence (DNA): TGTGCCACCAGCAGAGATGGCTTGGGGGGCGTATCCTACAATGAGCAGTTCTTC.

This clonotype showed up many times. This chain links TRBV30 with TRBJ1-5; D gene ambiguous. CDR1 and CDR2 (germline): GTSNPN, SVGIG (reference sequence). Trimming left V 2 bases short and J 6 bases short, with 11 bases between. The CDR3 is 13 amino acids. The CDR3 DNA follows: TGTGCCTGGAGTTCTGGGTTCGCTCAGCCCCAGCATTTT. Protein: CAWSSGFAQPQHF.

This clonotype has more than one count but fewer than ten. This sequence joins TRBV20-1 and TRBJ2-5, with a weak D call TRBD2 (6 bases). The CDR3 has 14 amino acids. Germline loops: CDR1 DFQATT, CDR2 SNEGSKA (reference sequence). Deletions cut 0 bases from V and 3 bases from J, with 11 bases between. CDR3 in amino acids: CSARDRRGKETQYF. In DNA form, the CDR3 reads TGCAGTGCTAGAGACCGACGGGGGAAAGAGACCCAGTACTTC.